The 32 T cell receptor beta chains in this list originate from one sample, sequenced in a study of shared clonotypes between healthy human individuals. The assay was immunoSEQ multiplex PCR, and TCRdb's table has in-frame clones only and misses some. This table holds under 2,000,000 clones, about 95% found once. Naive CD8 isolation took CD45RO-negative cells positively selected for CCR7 and excluded terminally differentiated effector memory CD45RA+ cells. The sample was naive CD8+ T cells sorted from blood. The receptor source for this set is a man younger than 35 in good health.

This clone is a singleton in its sample. The chain is built from TRBV4-3 and TRBJ2-1; 8 positions match TRBD1. CDR3 length: 16 amino acids. The V and J ends lost 0 bases and 5 bases, in that order; junction bases with no gene match: 6. The germline CDR1 and CDR2 sequences are LGHNA and YSLEER. CDR3 nucleotide sequence: TGCGCCAGCAGCCAAGATTGGCTGGACAGGGACAATGAGCAGTTCTTC. Translation: CASSQDWLDRDNEQFF.

This clone appeared a few times. This sequence joins TRBV5-1 and TRBJ1-2; 9 nucleotides line up with TRBD1. V was clipped by 0 bases and J by 5 bases; unmatched bases: 5. The germline V gene has CDR1 SGHRS and CDR2 YFSETQ. This CDR3 is 15 amino acids long. The CDR3 DNA is TGCGCCAGCAGCTTGGATACCGGGACAGGGTATGGCTACACCTTC. Amino acid sequence: CASSLDTGTGYGYTF. Based on the CDR3 plus reference TRBV5-1 and TRBJ1-2, the full variable domain is KAGVTQTPRYLIKTRGQQVTLSCSPISGHRSVSWYQQTPGQGLQFLFEYFSETQRNKGNFPGRFSGRQFSNSRSEMNVSTLELGDSALYLCASSLDTGTGYGYTFGSGTRLTVV.

This chain uses TRBV6-5 with TRBJ2-5; 10 bases line up with TRBD2. The CDR3 consists of 14 residues. Trimming took 4 bases from V and 5 from J; bases not matched to a gene: 4. CDR1 is MNHEY, CDR2 SVGAGI, per germline. CDR3 nucleotide sequence: TGTGCCAGCAGTTCCGGGACTAGCGAGGAGACCCAGTACTTC. Translation: CASSSGTSEETQYF.

The rearrangement links TRBV4-3 to TRBJ1-2; TRBD1 matches 7 bases. The germline V gene encodes CDR1 LGHNA and CDR2 YSLEER. The CDR3 length is 14 residues. V lost 4 bases and J lost 8; bases outside the gene matches: 10. CDR3 protein: CASSPYGQVGGYTF. CDR3 DNA: TGCGCCAGCAGCCCTTACGGACAGGTGGGGGGCTACACCTTC.

This sequence joins TRBV30 and TRBJ2-7; D tentatively reads TRBD1 or TRBD2 (5 bases each). Trimming removed 5 bases from V and 4 bases from J, with 18 bases in between. There are 14 residues in the CDR3. Germline V gene sequence: CDR1 GTSNPN, CDR2 SVGIG (reference sequence). CDR3 protein: CAWAMGPGWYEQYF. CDR3 coding DNA: TGTGCCTGGGCAATGGGACCTGGCTGGTACGAGCAGTACTTC.

The chain combines TRBV13 with TRBJ2-7; D remains ambiguous. V was trimmed by 5 bases and J by 5 bases, leaving 13 bases between them. The CDR3 sequence is 13 residues long. Germline V gene lookup returns CDR1 PRHDT and CDR2 FYEKMQ (reference sequence). The CDR3 coding sequence is TGTGCCAGCAGCCCAGAGACTGGAGACGAGCAGTACTTC. Translated, it gives CASSPETGDEQYF. Looking up the rest from reference TRBV13 and TRBJ2-7 gives the full variable domain: AAGVIQSPRHLIKEKRETATLKCYPIPRHDTVYWYQQGPGQDPQFLISFYEKMQSDKGSIPDRFSAQQFSDYHSELNMSSLELGDSALYFCASSPETGDEQYFGPGTRLTVT.

This clone was seen a handful of times. This chain connects TRBV7-9 to TRBJ2-1, with a tentative D call TRBD2 (5 bases). Trimming cost V 5 bases and J 9 bases, with 14 bases left between them. The CDR3 extends over 13 amino acids. Germline V gene data show CDR1 as SEHNR and CDR2 as FQNEAQ (reference sequence). The CDR3 here is CASSPNLGGEQFF. DNA of the CDR3: TGTGCCAGCAGCCCGAACTTAGGAGGTGAGCAGTTCTTC.

The chain uses TRBV14 and TRBJ2-1; D may be TRBD2 (5 bases). Germline V gene lookup returns CDR1 SGHDN and CDR2 FVKESK. The V gene lost 0 bases and the J gene lost 5 bases, with 8 bases spanning the gap. The CDR3 runs 14 residues. The CDR3 loop reads CASSQDYGNNEQFF. In DNA form, the CDR3 reads TGTGCCAGCAGCCAAGATTACGGGAACAATGAGCAGTTCTTC.

This chain joins TRBV11-1 and TRBJ1-1, with 7 nucleotides matching TRBD1. This CDR3 has 13 amino acids. Germline V gene data show CDR1 as SGHAT and CDR2 as FQDESV (reference sequence). The J segment lost 3 bases and the V segment lost 2 bases, leaving 0 bases of the junction unmatched. DNA for the CDR3: TGTGCCAGCAGCTTAACAGGGGACACTGAAGCTTTCTTT. This codes for CASSLTGDTEAFF.

V gene TRBV28 combines with J gene TRBJ2-1; tentatively, D is TRBD2 (7 bases). The germline V and J ends were trimmed by 6 bases and 9 bases, with 12 bases remaining between them. CDR1 and CDR2 from the germline V gene are MDHEN and SYDVKM. CDR3 length: 12 amino acids. The chain's CDR3 is CASSPGEGEQFF. The CDR3 bases are TGTGCCAGCAGCCCAGGGGAGGGTGAGCAGTTCTTC.

This clone was recorded only once. The genes are TRBV7-6 and TRBJ2-7; TRBD2 aligns across 7 bases. V was pared by 0 bases and J by 0 bases, with 2 bases of the junction left unmatched. This CDR3 has 15 residues. The V gene's germline CDR1 is SGHVS and CDR2 FNYEAQ. The CDR3 loop reads CASSLARGSSYEQYF. The CDR3 coding sequence is TGTGCCAGCAGCTTAGCGCGGGGGAGCTCCTACGAGCAGTACTTC.

J is TRBJ1-1 and V is TRBV9; the D gene is possibly TRBD1 (5 bases). Trimming stripped 2 bases from V and 7 bases from J, with 12 bases between. There are 13 residues in the CDR3. CDR1 SGDLS and CDR2 YYNGEE come from the germline V gene. Written as DNA, the CDR3 is TGTGCCAGCAGCGTGGGGGTGGGTGGTGAAGCTTTCTTT. Amino acid sequence: CASSVGVGGEAFF.

This clone has only a few counts. The CDR3 coding sequence is TGTGCCAGCAGCTTAGTTGGACAGGGGACTGAAGCTTTCTTT. Translation gives CASSLVGQGTEAFF. The chain has TRBV7-9 and TRBJ1-1; TRBD1 matches 9 bases. The CDR3 totals 14 residues. V was pared by 1 base and J by 5 bases, with 2 bases of the junction left unmatched. Per the germline V gene, CDR1 is SEHNR and CDR2 is FQNEAQ (reference sequence).

The chain carries TRBV9 and TRBJ2-5; TRBD1 is a possible D gene (6 bases). The V gene's germline CDR1 is SGDLS and CDR2 YYNGEE. Between the trimmed V and J ends, which lost 4 bases and 5 bases, there was a span of 24 bases. The CDR3 length is 17 residues. CDR3 sequence reads: CASSPRGRGQMGETQYF. CDR3 DNA: TGTGCCAGCAGCCCCCGTGGCAGGGGCCAAATGGGGGAGACCCAGTACTTC.

The chain is built from TRBV25-1 and TRBJ2-3; D is uncertain. From germline, CDR1 is MGHDK and CDR2 SYGVNS. V was trimmed by 3 bases and J by 2 bases, leaving 9 bases between them. This CDR3 contains 14 residues. The CDR3 spells CASSDSLFTDTQYF. CDR3 DNA: TGTGCCAGCAGTGACTCGTTATTCACAGATACGCAGTATTTT.

The chain links TRBV4-1 to TRBJ1-3; no clear D. The CDR3 has 15 residues. Germline CDR1 and CDR2: MGHRA and YSYEKL. V gave up 0 bases and J gave up 3 bases, with 9 bases separating them. The CDR3 is CASSQDPGGGNTIYF. CDR3 nucleotide sequence: TGCGCCAGCAGCCAAGATCCGGGAGGTGGAAACACCATATATTTT.

This clone was counted once. The chain has TRBV2 and TRBJ2-2; D gene uncertain. The ends were cut back, 3 bases at V and 6 bases at J, with 5 bases in the middle. This CDR3 region has 12 residues. Germline CDR1 and CDR2: SNHLY and FYNNEI. The CDR3 region has the DNA TGTGCCAGCAGTGATGAATCCGGGGAGCTGTTTTTT. Translation: CASSDESGELFF.

This sequence joins TRBV27 and TRBJ2-7; 10 bases agree with TRBD1. J was trimmed by 9 bases and V by 5 bases; bases with no gene match: 7. Germline values: CDR1 MNHEY, CDR2 SMNVEV (reference sequence). The CDR3 consists of 13 residues. The CDR3 reads CASSLGQGVRQYF. The CDR3 region has the DNA TGTGCCAGCAGTCTAGGACAGGGGGTAAGGCAGTACTTC.

The rearrangement joins TRBV7-9 to TRBJ2-7, with TRBD2 as a possible D gene (5 bases). V was pared by 5 bases and J by 3 bases, with 11 bases between. The CDR3 contains 13 residues. CDR1 SEHNR and CDR2 FQNEAQ come from the germline V gene (reference sequence). CDR3 DNA: TGTGCCAGCAGCGGTGTAGCGAGCTACGAGCAGTACTTC. It yields the protein CASSGVASYEQYF.

This chain connects TRBV28 to TRBJ2-1; 12 bases map to TRBD2. Germline V lookup: CDR1 MDHEN, CDR2 SYDVKM. This CDR3 has 19 amino acids. Trimming took 5 bases from V and 0 from J; bases not matched to a gene: 11. The CDR3, as DNA: TGTGCCAGCAGTCCGCTCGGGCCACTAGCGGGGGGCTCCTACAATGAGCAGTTCTTC. Translated: CASSPLGPLAGGSYNEQFF.

The chain employs TRBV27 and TRBJ2-7; D call uncertain. Germline CDR1 reads MNHEY; CDR2 reads SMNVEV (reference sequence). V was clipped by 0 bases and J by 5 bases, with 11 bases between them. CDR3 size: 14 residues. The CDR3 coding sequence is TGTGCCAGCAGTTTATCTGGGCAACCTGACGAGCAGTACTTC. Translation gives CASSLSGQPDEQYF.

The V and J genes are TRBV10-1 and TRBJ2-1, with D unclear. The germline V and J ends were trimmed by 0 bases and 5 bases, with 8 bases remaining between them. Germline V CDR1 and CDR2: WNHNN, SYGVQD (reference sequence). The length of the CDR3 is 14 residues. CDR3 DNA: TGCGCCAGCAGTGAGTCTGAACCCCACAATGAGCAGTTCTTC. It codes for CASSESEPHNEQFF.

The rearrangement uses TRBV6-5 and TRBJ1-5; 7 bases are shared with TRBD1. Germline V CDR1 and CDR2: MNHEY, SVGAGI. V trimming: 6 bases; J trimming: 6 bases; junction bases outside the gene matches: 11. The CDR3 loop spans 15 amino acids. The chain's CDR3 is CASSLDRERFQPQHF. The DNA of the CDR3 is TGTGCCAGCAGCCTCGACAGGGAGAGGTTTCAGCCCCAGCATTTT.

The chain is built from TRBV4-1 and TRBJ1-1; D is unresolved. The V and J ends lost 2 bases and 1 base respectively, with 2 bases between them. The CDR3 has 12 residues. Germline V gene lookup returns CDR1 MGHRA and CDR2 YSYEKL. Here the CDR3 reads CASSQSNTEAFF. The CDR3 DNA reads TGCGCCAGCAGCCAATCGAACACTGAAGCTTTCTTT.

The chain couples TRBV11-2 to TRBJ2-3, with D possibly TRBD2 on 6 matching bases. The CDR3 is 14 residues long. Trimming removed 9 bases at V and 1 base at J, with 14 bases between. From germline, CDR1 is SGHAT and CDR2 FQNNGV. The CDR3 DNA sequence: TGTGCCAGGAGGGACTCCTTGGGCACAGATACGCAGTATTTT. Encoded protein: CARRDSLGTDTQYF.

The CDR3 coding sequence is TGTGCCAGCAGCTCCATCTCCTACGAGCAGTACTTC. This encodes CASSSISYEQYF. The chain is built from TRBV7-9 and TRBJ2-7; D ambiguous. Trimming cost V 4 bases and J 0 bases, with 4 bases left between them. The CDR3 totals 12 residues. CDR1 and CDR2 from the germline V gene are SEHNR and FQNEAQ (reference sequence).

The chain combines TRBV28 with TRBJ2-5; possibly TRBD1 or TRBD2 for D (5 bases each). V dropped 7 bases and J dropped 5 bases, with 8 bases sitting between them. In germline, CDR1 is MDHEN, CDR2 SYDVKM. The CDR3 length is 11 residues. The CDR3 coding sequence is TGTGCCAGCACCTGGGGGGAGACCCAGTACTTC. Protein sequence: CASTWGETQYF.

This chain connects TRBV4-1 to TRBJ1-5; perhaps TRBD1 as D (5 bases). The CDR3 contains 18 residues. Trimming took off 4 bases at V and 1 base at J, with 20 bases between the two ends. CDR1 is MGHRA and CDR2 is YSYEKL in the germline V gene. This chain's CDR3 is CASSPLPHGAPSNQPQHF. The DNA of the CDR3 is TGCGCCAGCAGCCCCCTCCCCCACGGGGCACCGAGCAATCAGCCCCAGCATTTT.

The rearrangement links TRBV28 to TRBJ2-7, with 9 nucleotides matching TRBD1. The CDR3 totals 18 residues. The germline gives CDR1 MDHEN, CDR2 SYDVKM. J gave up 5 bases and V 2 bases, and 16 bases lay outside the gene matches. CDR3 sequence (DNA): TGTGCCAGCAGTTTAGGGGCCTATTCCGGGACAGGGCTCGACGAGCAGTACTTC. This translates into CASSLGAYSGTGLDEQYF.

The chain combines TRBV10-3 with TRBJ2-3; the match to TRBD2 covers 9 bases. The germline gives CDR1 ENHRY, CDR2 SYGVKD. With 2 bases clipped from V and 8 bases from J, the junction kept 14 bases outside the gene matches. This CDR3 contains 17 residues. CDR3 DNA: TGTGCCATCAGTGAGCTAACTAGCGGGCCGGTGGAGGTTACGCAGTATTTT. Protein product: CAISELTSGPVEVTQYF.

V and J are TRBV5-4 and TRBJ2-7; weak D call: TRBD1 (5 bases). V lost 2 bases to trimming and J lost 0 bases, with 12 bases between them. Germline loops: CDR1 SGHNT, CDR2 YYREEE (reference sequence). This CDR3 is 15 amino acids long. CDR3: CASSLTGLLSYEQYF. The CDR3 nucleotides are TGTGCCAGCAGCTTAACAGGCTTACTCTCCTACGAGCAGTACTTC.

As concerns this clone: This sample also contains other DNA sequences that code for the same CDR3. This rearrangement joins TRBV5-1 to TRBJ2-3, with TRBD2 as a possible D gene (5 bases). V lost 1 base, J lost 3 bases, and 6 bases lay in between. In germline, CDR1 is SGHRS, CDR2 YFSETQ. This CDR3 contains 13 residues. CDR3 DNA: TGCGCCAGCAGCTTGACTAGTACAGATACGCAGTATTTT. This encodes CASSLTSTDTQYF.